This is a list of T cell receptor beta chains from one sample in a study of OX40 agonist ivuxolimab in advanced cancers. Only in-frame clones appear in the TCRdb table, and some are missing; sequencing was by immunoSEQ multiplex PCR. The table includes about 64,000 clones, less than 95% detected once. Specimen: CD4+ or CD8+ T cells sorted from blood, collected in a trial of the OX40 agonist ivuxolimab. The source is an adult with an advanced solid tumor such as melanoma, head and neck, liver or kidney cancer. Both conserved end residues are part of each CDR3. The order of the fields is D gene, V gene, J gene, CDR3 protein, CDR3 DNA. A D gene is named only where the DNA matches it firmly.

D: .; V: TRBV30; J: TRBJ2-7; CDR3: CAWSMRGLESYEQYF; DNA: TGTGCCTGGAGTATGAGGGGTCTGGAATCCTACGAGCAGTACTTC
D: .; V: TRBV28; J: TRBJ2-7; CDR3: CASRVLHEQYF; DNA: TGTGCCAGCAGGGTCCTCCACGAGCAGTACTTC
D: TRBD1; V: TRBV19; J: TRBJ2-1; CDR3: CASSTRGDRGVSYNEQFF; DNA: TGTGCCAGTAGCACAAGGGGGGACAGGGGGGTGTCCTACAATGAGCAGTTCTTC
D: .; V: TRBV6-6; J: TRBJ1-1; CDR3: CASSPEGRNTEAFF; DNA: TGTGCCAGCAGTCCCGAGGGCCGGAACACTGAAGCTTTCTTT
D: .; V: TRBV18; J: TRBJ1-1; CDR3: CASSLLGLTNTEAFF; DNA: TGTGCCAGCTCACTACTAGGACTGACGAACACTGAAGCTTTCTTT
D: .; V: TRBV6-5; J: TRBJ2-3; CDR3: CASRRGAGSTDTQYF; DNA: TGTGCCAGCAGACGCGGGGCGGGGTCCACAGATACGCAGTATTTT
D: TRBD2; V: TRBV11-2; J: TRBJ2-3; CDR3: CASSSPTLAGASTDTQYF; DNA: TGTGCCAGCAGCTCCCCCACCCTAGCGGGAGCGAGCACAGATACGCAGTATTTT
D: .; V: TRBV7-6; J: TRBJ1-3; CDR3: CASSGRVNSGNTIYF; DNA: TGTGCCAGCAGCGGCAGGGTAAACTCTGGAAACACCATATATTTT
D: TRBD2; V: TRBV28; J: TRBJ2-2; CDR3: CASSLAREVTGELFF; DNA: TGTGCCAGCAGTTTAGCGCGGGAGGTAACCGGGGAGCTGTTTTTT
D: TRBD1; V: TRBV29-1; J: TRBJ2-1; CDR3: CSAKRQSGQVDEQFF; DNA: TGCAGCGCAAAAAGACAGTCCGGACAGGTCGATGAGCAGTTCTTC
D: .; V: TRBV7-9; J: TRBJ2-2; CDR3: CASSLAGAQGRYTGELFF; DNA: TGTGCCAGCAGCTTAGCAGGGGCGCAGGGGCGGTACACCGGGGAGCTGTTTTTT
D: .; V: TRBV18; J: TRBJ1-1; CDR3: CASSPQSTEAFF; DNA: TGTGCCAGCTCACCGCAGAGCACTGAAGCTTTCTTT
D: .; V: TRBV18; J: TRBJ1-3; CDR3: CASSPEDGLRNTIYF; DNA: TGTGCCAGCTCACCTGAGGACGGCCTACGAAACACCATATATTTT
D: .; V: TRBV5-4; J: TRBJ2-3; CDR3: CASSFPGELGDTQYF; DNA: TGTGCCAGCAGCTTTCCGGGGGAGCTTGGAGATACGCAGTATTTT